The 20 T cell receptor beta chains below all came from one sample that was sequenced in a study of OX40 agonist ivuxolimab in advanced cancers. The library was prepared using the immunoSEQ multiplex PCR assay. TCRdb provides this immuneACCESS table in a form limited to in-frame rearrangements. Some clones are lacking; in checked studies, under half of them reflect an unresolved V gene, and why the rest are absent is not known. The sample includes fewer than 85,000 clones, with 92% observed a single time. The ten largest clones take up roughly a tenth of the sample. The starting material was CD4+ or CD8+ T cells sorted from blood, obtained in a trial of the OX40 agonist ivuxolimab. Receptors originate from an adult with an advanced solid tumor such as melanoma, head and neck, liver or kidney cancer.

The chain uses TRBV27 and TRBJ1-1; tentatively, D is TRBD1 (6 bases). V was trimmed by 8 bases and J by 4 bases, leaving 20 bases between them. Germline CDR1 MNHEY, CDR2 SMNVEV (reference sequence). The CDR3 has 15 amino acids. The CDR3 sequence is CASSTPQGTLTEAFF. The DNA of the CDR3 is TGTGCCAGCTCTACCCCACAGGGCACCCTCACTGAAGCTTTCTTT.

CDR3 sequence: CASNRWDEQFF. CDR3 coding DNA: TGTGCCAGCAACAGGTGGGATGAGCAGTTCTTC. The chain is built from TRBV11-2 and TRBJ2-1, with D perhaps TRBD1 (5 bases). The CDR3 has 11 amino acids. Trimming pared 7 bases from V and 8 bases from J, leaving 9 bases between. The germline V gene encodes CDR1 SGHAT and CDR2 FQNNGV.

The chain has TRBV10-3 and TRBJ1-1; 7 nucleotides match TRBD1. CDR1 is ENHRY and CDR2 is SYGVKD in the germline V gene. Unmatched junction bases numbered 5, after V lost 5 bases and J lost 5 bases. The CDR3 is 13 residues long. The CDR3 sequence: CAISPQGRTEAFF. CDR3 DNA sequence: TGTGCCATCAGTCCACAGGGGAGGACTGAAGCTTTCTTT.

The rearrangement joins TRBV5-1 to TRBJ2-1; D is unresolved. The germline V and J ends were trimmed by 0 bases and 2 bases, with 12 bases remaining between them. Looked up from germline, CDR1 is SGHRS and CDR2 is YFSETQ. The CDR3 loop spans 16 amino acids. CDR3 residues: CASSLALGLAYNEQFF. The CDR3 DNA reads TGCGCCAGCAGCTTGGCCTTAGGGTTGGCCTACAATGAGCAGTTCTTC.

The V gene is TRBV10-3, the J gene TRBJ2-7, with 7 bases aligning to TRBD2. With 0 bases clipped from V and 5 bases from J, the junction kept 16 bases outside the gene matches. Germline V lookup: CDR1 ENHRY, CDR2 SYGVKD. This CDR3 comprises 18 residues. The CDR3 nucleotides read TGTGCCATCAGTGAGTCTTTCGGCGCTAGCGGACTGCACCACGAGCAGTACTTC. It encodes CAISESFGASGLHHEQYF.

This chain joins TRBV29-1 and TRBJ1-4; TRBD1 aligns across 9 bases. The CDR3 is 14 residues long. Germline CDR1 SQVTM, CDR2 ANQGSEA. Losses at the gene ends were 7 bases for V and 7 bases for J; bases not matched to a gene: 10. This CDR3 reads CSAGPGQGFEKLFF. CDR3 in DNA: TGCAGCGCGGGACCCGGACAGGGGTTTGAAAAACTGTTTTTT. Full variable domain (remainder filled in from reference TRBV29-1 and TRBJ1-4): SAVISQKPSRDICQRGTSLTIQCQVDSQVTMMFWYRQQPGQSLTLIATANQGSEATYESGFVIDKFPISRPNLTFSTLTVSNMSPEDSSIYLCSAGPGQGFEKLFFGSGTQLSVL.

V usage is TRBV5-1 and J usage is TRBJ2-7; D ambiguous. The CDR3 is 11 residues long. Trimming removed 3 bases at V and 5 bases at J, with 6 bases between. Germline V CDR1 and CDR2: SGHRS, YFSETQ. CDR3 nucleotides: TGCGCCAGCAGCTGGGCGAACGAGCAGTACTTC. Its translation: CASSWANEQYF. The full variable domain, in which reference TRBV5-1 and TRBJ2-7 provide the parts outside the CDR3, is KAGVTQTPRYLIKTRGQQVTLSCSPISGHRSVSWYQQTPGQGLQFLFEYFSETQRNKGNFPGRFSGRQFSNSRSEMNVSTLELGDSALYLCASSWANEQYFGPGTRLTVT.

The chain links TRBV4-2 to TRBJ1-1; D perhaps matches TRBD1 (6 bases). With 4 bases removed from V and 1 base from J, the gap between germline ends came to 10 bases. Looked up from germline, CDR1 is LGHNA and CDR2 is YNFKEQ. The CDR3 covers 14 residues. CDR3 amino acids: CASSPNRENTEAFF. CDR3 in DNA: TGTGCCAGCAGCCCCAACAGGGAGAACACTGAAGCTTTCTTT.

The V and J genes are TRBV19 and TRBJ2-3, with a weak D call TRBD1 (5 bases). The CDR3 runs 19 residues. CDR1 and CDR2 from the germline V gene are LNHDA and SQIVND (reference sequence). Trimming removed 1 base from V and 1 base from J, with 21 bases in between. For the CDR3, the DNA is TGTGCCAGTAGTATAGCCCCCACGGATTGGGGCACTCGCACAGATACGCAGTATTTT. This codes for CASSIAPTDWGTRTDTQYF.

This chain joins TRBV9 and TRBJ2-7, with 7 bases lining up with TRBD1. Germline V gene data show CDR1 as SGDLS and CDR2 as YYNGEE. Trimming at V came to 1 base and at J to 6 bases, leaving 10 bases not matched to a gene. The CDR3 extends over 15 amino acids. Here the CDR3 reads CASSVLPGAGGEQYF. In DNA form, the CDR3 reads TGTGCCAGCAGCGTACTACCCGGTGCAGGGGGCGAGCAGTACTTC.

This chain joins TRBV7-8 and TRBJ1-5; D is possibly TRBD1 (5 bases). The V and J ends lost 3 bases and 4 bases respectively, with 13 bases between them. Looked up from germline, CDR1 is SGHVS and CDR2 is FQNEAQ. The CDR3 has 15 amino acids. The CDR3 DNA reads as TGTGCCAGCAGCTTCGGGACGGACTTGAATCAGCCCCAGCATTTT. It is translated as CASSFGTDLNQPQHF.

This chain joins TRBV5-1 and TRBJ1-5, with D possibly being TRBD1 (5 bases). Trimming cost V 0 bases and J 9 bases, with 7 bases left between them. CDR1 and CDR2 from the germline V gene are SGHRS and YFSETQ. The CDR3 is 12 residues long. CDR3 DNA sequence: TGCGCCAGCAGCTTGGGGGGCGGGCCCCAGCATTTT. This sequence encodes CASSLGGGPQHF.

This sequence joins TRBV6-1 and TRBJ2-7; TRBD1 aligns across 9 bases. This CDR3 contains 15 residues. The germline CDR1 and CDR2 sequences are MNHNS and SASEGT. J lost 3 bases, V lost 1 base, and 4 bases had no gene match. The CDR3 DNA follows: TGTGCCAGCAGTGAAGGGGACAGGGTAATCTACGAGCAGTACTTC. Translated, it gives CASSEGDRVIYEQYF.

A word on this clone: The CDR3 does not end in the conserved phenylalanine or tryptophan, so this is likely a read error. The DNA is left out, because the CDR3 cannot be placed on it with certainty; the CDR3 is given as TCRdb lists it. This sequence joins TRBV7-9 and TRBJ1-1. The CDR3 is 9 residues long, counting both termini. Germline CDR1 is SEHNR and CDR2 is FQNEAQ (reference sequence). The CDR3 protein is CASSPGGGL.

This clone showed up just once. V usage is TRBV7-8 and J usage is TRBJ1-3; D perhaps matches TRBD1 (5 bases). The V end was cut by 5 bases, the J end by 0 bases, with 8 bases between. CDR1 and CDR2 (germline): SGHVS, FQNEAQ. The CDR3 is 14 residues long. The CDR3 coding sequence is TGTGCCAGCAGCAGCAGGGACTCTGGAAACACCATATATTTT. Encoded protein: CASSSRDSGNTIYF.

The chain links TRBV19 to TRBJ2-5; D is unresolved. V was shortened by 1 base and J by 5 bases, with 11 bases between the two germline ends. Per germline, CDR1 LNHDA and CDR2 SQIVND (reference sequence). CDR3 length equals 14 residues. This CDR3 reads CASSIGVSIETQYF. DNA of the CDR3: TGTGCCAGTAGTATAGGTGTGTCTATTGAGACCCAGTACTTC.

In its sample, this clone was seen once. The V gene is TRBV6-1, the J gene TRBJ2-7; D unresolved. This CDR3 is built from 15 residues. Between the trimmed V and J ends, which lost 1 base and 1 base, there was a span of 11 bases. Germline V gene sequence: CDR1 MNHNS, CDR2 SASEGT. In DNA form, the CDR3 reads TGTGCCAGCAGTGAAGGCAGCCAGCTTTCCTACGAGCAGTACTTC. Its protein product is CASSEGSQLSYEQYF.

This clone has just a few counts. This chain connects TRBV9 to TRBJ2-3, with D maybe TRBD2 (7 bases). This CDR3 is built from 16 residues. Germline V gene sequence: CDR1 SGDLS, CDR2 YYNGEE. Trimming shortened V by 0 bases and J by 3 bases, and 14 bases separated the two germline ends. CDR3 DNA sequence: TGTGCCAGCAGCGTAGATGGGGGGGGCGGGACAGATACGCAGTATTTT. Translated, it gives CASSVDGGGGTDTQYF. Supplemented by reference TRBV9 and TRBJ2-3, the full variable domain reads DSGVTQTPKHLITATGQRVTLRCSPRSGDLSVYWYQQSLDQGLQFLIQYYNGEERAKGNILERFSAQQFPDLHSELNLSSLELGDSALYFCASSVDGGGGTDTQYFGPGTRLTVL.

The J gene is TRBJ2-6, the V gene TRBV6-4; D is undetermined. Trimming stripped 2 bases from V and 3 bases from J, with 5 bases between. CDR1 and CDR2 (germline): MRHNA, SNTAGT. This CDR3 region has 14 residues. The CDR3 region is CASSDGVGANVLTF. The DNA for the CDR3 is TGTGCCAGCAGTGACGGAGTTGGGGCCAACGTCCTGACTTTC.

The V call is TRBV11-2, the J call TRBJ2-1; possibly TRBD1 or TRBD2 for D (7 bases each). Germline V gene lookup returns CDR1 SGHAT and CDR2 FQNNGV. This CDR3 has 15 residues. V dropped 7 bases and J dropped 9 bases, with 22 bases sitting between them. The CDR3 DNA follows: TGTGCCAGCATTGGAGCACAGGGGACTAAAGGTGAGCAGTTCTTC. This codes for CASIGAQGTKGEQFF. The full variable domain, in which reference TRBV11-2 and TRBJ2-1 provide the parts outside the CDR3, is EAGVAQSPRYKIIEKRQSVAFWCNPISGHATLYWYQQILGQGPKLLIQFQNNGVVDDSQLPKDRFSAERLKGVDSTLKIQPAKLEDSAVYLCASIGAQGTKGEQFFGPGTRLTVL.